This record looks at one TCR beta chain sequence and its context. It lacks a known antigen. Qualities for individual bases were not recorded, and no much larger clone is one base off. Collaborating institutions collected whole blood in K2EDTA tubes following their own protocols. For TCRbeta analysis, collaborators shipped samples in one of three forms: frozen whole blood, isolated PBMCs, or DNA extracted from either of those sample types. These data come from a study of blood T cell repertoires in COVID-19 (dated by TCRdb to 2020 to 2021). Regarding the research as a whole: Samples from collaborators originated in the United States, Italy and Spain and spanned both the acute and convalescent phases of COVID-19. Nearly every sample came with metadata listing a de-identified subject ID, COVID-19 status, age in years and sex. HLA class I and class II types, where available, came from metadata supplied by the sample provider rather than from assay-based typing. The dataset comprised deeply sampled blood TCRbeta repertoires from subjects exposed to, actively infected with, or recovered from COVID-19. Samples came from the ongoing ImmuneRACE study (first 160 participants) plus 1,254 subjects from 6 global collaborators. A freely available public database, intended as a resource for researchers studying the immune response to SARS-CoV-2, is where the repertoires were released. The prospective study material was composed of cDNA or gDNA derived from T cells, B-cell-depleted T cells, or PBMCs. What the research found in general, with its limitations: Clinical and demographic metadata were provided uncurated, with the amount varying by source and participant.

The immunoSEQ Assay, a bias-controlled multiplex PCR, was used to amplify TCRbeta CDR3 regions from genomic DNA. The authors processed their data as follows. The number of nucleated cells in each sample was estimated from the amplification of reference gene primers within the assay. To quantify the absolute abundance of each unique TCRbeta CDR3 rearrangement, sequence reads were collapsed and filtered. Productive Simpson clonality was computed per sample as the square root of Simpson's diversity index over productive rearrangements. Not all clones reach the TCRdb copy of this immuneACCESS table, which keeps in-frame sequences only. Checked studies attribute under half of the gap to unresolved V genes and leave the rest unexplained. The V and J calls and clone size come from that table; D and trimming were worked out from the DNA. The sample table contains approximately 30,000 clones; only one count was recorded for 93% of them. The top ten clonotypes cover 5.2% of the sample.

This sequence originates from a human donor in a cohort sampled during active COVID-19. What was sequenced was peripheral blood.

CDR3 reads: CAISDRSYNSPLHF. The nucleotide sequence reads as follows: TGTGCCATTTCTGACAGATCCTATAATTCACCCCTCCACTTT. The V gene is TRBV6-5 and the J gene is TRBJ1-6; TRBD1 is a possible D gene, resting on 5 matching bases. From its cysteine to its phenylalanine, the CDR3 spans 14 amino acids. The entry retains the CDR3 DNA only, 42 bases that are in frame from base 1. From the germline V gene, CDR1 is MNHEY and CDR2 is SVGAGI. V loses 10 bases of germline sequence and J loses 1 base, and the interval between the two ends is 11 bases.